This T cell receptor beta chain was sequenced during a study of cytomegalovirus exposure and HLA in healthy donors. Study-level findings and limits: According to a later analysis, donors in an Asian-associated ancestry cluster reportedly had fewer N-insertions than the 666-donor mean.

PCR used 60 Vbeta primers and 13 Jbeta primers. The assay was immunoSEQ multiplex PCR, and TCRdb's table has in-frame clones only and misses some. Among roughly 130,000 clones listed, just over 70% were seen once. This clone has a single count. Its antigen remains unknown. The CDR3 is made up of 15 amino acids. Between the trimmed V and J ends, which lost 3 bases and 8 bases, there was a span of 14 bases. Per the germline V gene, CDR1 is KGHSH and CDR2 is LQKENI. The sequenced sample was PBMCs. The receptor's source is a woman aged 55-69 years in good health and CMV-seropositive. The genes are TRBV18 and TRBJ1-6; no firm D call. This CDR3 is CASSPTGFPDSPLHF. The CDR3 DNA reads TGTGCCAGCTCACCTACGGGTTTTCCTGATTCACCCCTCCACTTT. Filled out from reference TRBV18 and TRBJ1-6, the complete variable domain reads NAGVMQNPRHLVRRRGQEARLRCSPMKGHSHVYWYRQLPEEGLKFMVYLQKENIIDESGMPKERFSAEFPKEGPSILRIQQVVRGDSAAYFCASSPTGFPDSPLHFGNGTRLTVT.